Reported below is one T cell receptor beta chain. The antigen is unknown. Clones were read by immunoSEQ multiplex PCR, and TCRdb kept only the in-frame ones, dropping some. The sample lists over 350,000 clones; approximately 90% were seen once. V shed 4 bases and J 4 bases; nucleotides not matched to a gene: 5. This CDR3 spans 14 amino acids. CDR1 SNHLY and CDR2 FYNNEI come from the germline V gene. The data were taken from a study of Ad26.COV2.S vaccination and SARS-CoV-2 variants. Study as a whole: The authors gave Ad26.COV2.S intramuscularly, either once or twice 56 days apart.

Study conclusions and caveats: Comparable non-spike TCR breadth was observed in vaccine and placebo recipients. Those who received the vaccine showed greater spike-specific TCR breadth than those given placebo.

Treatment reported: 19 received Ad26.COV2.S at low or high dose, single or two shots; 5 received placebo; per-sample allocation not given. Repertoires come from day 63 after the first vaccine or placebo injection. This specimen consisted of peripheral blood, obtained in a trial of Ad26.COV2.S vaccine versus placebo. This sequence was found in a person aged 18-65 years who received the Ad26.COV2.S COVID-19 vaccine or a placebo. The J gene is TRBJ1-1, the V gene TRBV2; 8 bases fit TRBD1. Here the CDR3 DNA reads TGTGCCAGCAGTGGACAGGGGATGGTCACTGAAGCTTTCTTT. Its protein is CASSGQGMVTEAFF.